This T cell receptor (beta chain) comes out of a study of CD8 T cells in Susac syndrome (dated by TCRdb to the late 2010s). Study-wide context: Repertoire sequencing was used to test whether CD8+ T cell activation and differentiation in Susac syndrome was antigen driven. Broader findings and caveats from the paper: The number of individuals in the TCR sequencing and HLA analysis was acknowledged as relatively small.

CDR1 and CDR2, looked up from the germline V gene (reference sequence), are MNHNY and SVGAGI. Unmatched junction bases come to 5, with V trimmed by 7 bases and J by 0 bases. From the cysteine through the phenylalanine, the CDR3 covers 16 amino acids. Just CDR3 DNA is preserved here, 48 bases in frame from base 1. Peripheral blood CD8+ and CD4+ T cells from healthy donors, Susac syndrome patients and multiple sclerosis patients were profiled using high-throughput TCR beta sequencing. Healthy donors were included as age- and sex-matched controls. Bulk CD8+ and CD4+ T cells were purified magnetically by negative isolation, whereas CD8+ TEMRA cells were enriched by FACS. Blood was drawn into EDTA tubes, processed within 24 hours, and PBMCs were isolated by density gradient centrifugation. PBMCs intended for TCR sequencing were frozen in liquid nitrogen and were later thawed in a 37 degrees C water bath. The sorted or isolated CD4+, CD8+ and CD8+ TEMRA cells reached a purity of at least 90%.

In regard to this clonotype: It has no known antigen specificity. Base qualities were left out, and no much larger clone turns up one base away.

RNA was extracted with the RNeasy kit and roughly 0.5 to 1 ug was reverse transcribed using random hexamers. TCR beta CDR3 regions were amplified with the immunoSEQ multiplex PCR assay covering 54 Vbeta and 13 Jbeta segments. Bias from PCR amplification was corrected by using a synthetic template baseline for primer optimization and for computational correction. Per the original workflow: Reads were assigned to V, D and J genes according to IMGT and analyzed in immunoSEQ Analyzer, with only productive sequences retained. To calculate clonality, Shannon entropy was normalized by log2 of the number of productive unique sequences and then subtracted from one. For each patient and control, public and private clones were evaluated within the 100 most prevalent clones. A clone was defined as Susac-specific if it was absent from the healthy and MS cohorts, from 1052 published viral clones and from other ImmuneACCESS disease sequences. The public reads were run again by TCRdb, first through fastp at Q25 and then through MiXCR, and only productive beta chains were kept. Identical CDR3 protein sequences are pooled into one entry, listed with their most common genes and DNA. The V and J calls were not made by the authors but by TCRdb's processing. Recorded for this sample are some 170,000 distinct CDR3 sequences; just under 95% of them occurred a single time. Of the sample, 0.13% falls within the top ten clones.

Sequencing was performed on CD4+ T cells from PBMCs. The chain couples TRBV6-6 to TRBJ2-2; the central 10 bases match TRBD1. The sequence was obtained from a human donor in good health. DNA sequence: TGTGCCAGCACCCGTGGACAGGGGGCGAACACCGGGGAGCTGTTTTTT. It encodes CASTRGQGANTGELFF.